This T cell receptor (beta chain) came from a study of OX40 agonist ivuxolimab in advanced cancers. Notes on the study in general: CD8+ T cells (on average) carried more expanded clones than CD4+ T cells.

Trimming at V came to 4 bases and at J to 4 bases, leaving 10 bases not matched to a gene. The CDR3 runs to 15 residues. CDR1 and CDR2 (germline): LNHDA, SQIVND (reference sequence). TCRdb's copy holds only in-frame clones and misses some; the assay was immunoSEQ multiplex PCR. The sample holds roughly 61,000 clones, about four fifths seen once. A remark on this clone: The antigen remains undetermined.

The material sequenced was CD4+ or CD8+ T cells sorted from blood, taken in a trial of the OX40 agonist ivuxolimab. The chain has TRBV19 and TRBJ2-7, with 7 bases matching TRBD2. This receptor was identified in an adult with an advanced solid tumor such as melanoma, head and neck, liver or kidney cancer. Here the CDR3 DNA reads TGTGCCAGTAGTACATGGAGGGGCGGGAGTTACGAGCAGTACTTC. Amino acid sequence: CASSTWRGGSYEQYF.